This paragraph covers one T cell receptor (beta chain) sequence. The specificity of this receptor is unknown. Base qualities are not at hand, and no much larger clone is one base apart. The data stem from a study of blood T cell repertoires in COVID-19 (dated by TCRdb to about 2020). Context from the whole study: Collaborator samples came from the United States, Italy and Spain and covered acute and convalescent phases of COVID-19. The prospective study material was composed of cDNA or gDNA derived from T cells, B-cell-depleted T cells, or PBMCs. Subjects who had been exposed to COVID-19, were actively infected with it, or had recovered from it provided the deeply sampled blood TCRbeta repertoires that made up the dataset. The repertoires were made available in a free public database intended to serve as a resource for research on the immune response to SARS-CoV-2. Samples were obtained from the ongoing ImmuneRACE study (first 160 participants) and from 950 to 1,500 subjects provided by 6 global collaborators. A de-identified subject ID, COVID-19 status, age in years and sex were almost always included in the sample metadata. HLA class I and class II types, where available, came from metadata supplied by the sample provider rather than from assay-based typing.

Samples from volunteer blood donors who had recovered from COVID-19 were contributed by a second Seattle source. Whole blood was collected in K2EDTA tubes by collaborating institutions according to the institutions' own protocols. For TCRbeta analysis, collaborator samples were shipped as frozen whole blood, as isolated PBMCs, or as DNA extracted from either sample type. The V end loses 1 base and the J end loses 1 base, and a stretch of 8 bases separates them. The CDR3 starts with the cysteine, ends with the phenylalanine, and has 14 residues. CDR3 DNA is the only sequence kept; it has 42 bases, read in frame from the first base. The germline V gene supplies CDR1 SGHRS and CDR2 YFSETQ. TCRbeta CDR3 regions were amplified from genomic DNA using the immunoSEQ Assay, a bias-controlled multiplex PCR. The authors' pipeline ran thus. The number of nucleated cells in each sample was estimated from the amplification of reference gene primers within the assay. To quantify the absolute abundance of each unique TCRbeta CDR3 rearrangement, sequence reads were collapsed and filtered. For each sample, productive Simpson clonality was calculated as the square root of Simpson's diversity index over productive rearrangements. TCRdb holds this immuneACCESS table with in-frame rearrangements only. Some clones are missing; in checked studies, unresolved V genes explain under half, and the rest has no known cause. V, J and clone size derive from that table, while D and trimming were established from the DNA sequence. This sample holds 270,000 or so clones; roughly 90% were observed only once. The ten largest clonotypes hold approximately 0.85% of the sample.

The paper as a whole reports these results and caveats: Clinical and demographic metadata were provided uncurated, with the amount varying by source and participant.

Recombination linked TRBV5-1 to TRBJ1-2; confidence is insufficient to name the D gene. The material sequenced was peripheral blood. The TCR comes from a woman aged 40-49 years who had recovered from COVID-19. The CDR3 reads CASSLNPDNYGYTF. Read as DNA, the sequence is TGCGCCAGCAGCTTGAACCCAGATAACTATGGCTACACCTTC.